Listed below are T cell receptor beta chains from one sample, sequenced in a study of CD4 T cells in relation to SARS-CoV-2 and coronaviruses. The protocol was immunoSEQ multiplex PCR, while the TCRdb copy is restricted to in-frame clones and leaves out a portion. The sample consists of some 30,000 clones, more than 75% of them appearing once. Which antigens these TCRs recognize remains unknown. The sample was CD4+ T cells from PBMCs, cultured in vitro. Source of these receptors: a human donor in good health. Both conserved end residues are part of each CDR3. D genes are given only for firm matches. Not every row has a clone size; where given, it reads once, few, many or a size class.

d_call	v_call	clone_size	j_call	cdr3_nt	cdr3_aa
.	TRBV4-3	few	TRBJ1-1	TGCGCCAGCAGCCATAACAGCGGGACACCCAACACTGAAGCTTTCTTT	CASSHNSGTPNTEAFF
.	TRBV9	.	TRBJ2-7	TGTGCCAGCAGCGTAGACCTACGCGAGCAGTACTTC	CASSVDLREQYF
.	TRBV6-4	.	TRBJ1-3	TGTGCCAGCAGGGGGTTCAGGGATCTTTCTGGAAACACCATATATTTT	CASRGFRDLSGNTIYF
.	TRBV29-1	.	TRBJ2-2	TGCAGCGTTGCGAGCTGGGGGGACACCGGGGAGCTGTTTTTT	CSVASWGDTGELFF
TRBD1	TRBV5-1	.	TRBJ1-6	TGCGCCAGCAGCCTGATACAGGGGGCAGGTTCACCCCTCCACTTT	CASSLIQGAGSPLHF
.	TRBV9	.	TRBJ1-2	TGTGCCAGCAGCGTATTTATGGGGGATGGCTACACCTTC	CASSVFMGDGYTF
.	TRBV3-1/TRBV3-2	.	TRBJ1-3	TGTGCCAGCAGCCAGGATACTCGACTCGAGCAAGGAAACACCATATATTTT	CASSQDTRLEQGNTIYF
TRBD2	TRBV4-1	.	TRBJ2-5	TGCGCCAGCAGCCACACTAGCGGGGGGGCCCGAGAGACCCAGTACTTC	CASSHTSGGARETQYF
TRBD1	TRBV4-1	.	TRBJ2-6	TGCGCCAGCAGCCGAGGGACAGGCGGCGGGGCCTCTGGGGCCAACGTCCTGACTTTC	CASSRGTGGGASGANVLTF
.	TRBV5-1	.	TRBJ2-7	TGCGCCAGCAGCTTCGGGCCCAGGGGAGACTACGAGCAGTACTTC	CASSFGPRGDYEQYF
.	TRBV7-6	.	TRBJ1-4	TGTGCCAGCAGCTTAGGAGCCTCGGGAACAACTAATGAAAAACTGTTTTTT	CASSLGASGTTNEKLFF
.	TRBV6-5	.	TRBJ2-1	TGTGCCAGCACCTCGCGGGGTCTACCCTACAATGAGCAGTTCTTC	CASTSRGLPYNEQFF
.	TRBV7-9	.	TRBJ2-7	TGTGCCAGCAGCAAGGGACACCCCTCCTACGAGCAGTACTTC	CASSKGHPSYEQYF
TRBD1	TRBV7-9	few	TRBJ2-2	TGTGCCAGCAGGCAAGGGGGCGCCGACGGGGAGCTGTTTTTT	CASRQGGADGELFF
TRBD2	TRBV7-8	.	TRBJ2-7	TGTGCCAGCAGCTTCGTGGGAAGGACCGGGGGGGAGCAGTACTTC	CASSFVGRTGGEQYF
.	TRBV6-1	.	TRBJ1-5	TGTGCCAGCAGTGAAGGGGGGCGTCAGCCCCAGCATTTT	CASSEGGRQPQHF
TRBD1	TRBV18	.	TRBJ2-7	TGTGCCAGCTCACCCACAGGGGGTTTAGAGCAGTACTTC	CASSPTGGLEQYF
.	TRBV19	.	TRBJ1-2	TGTGCCAGTAACCGACAGGCGGATAATGGCTACACCTTC	CASNRQADNGYTF
TRBD2	TRBV29-1	.	TRBJ2-5	TGCAGCTTCGGGACTAGCGGGACAAAAGAGACCCAGTACTTC	CSFGTSGTKETQYF
TRBD2	TRBV28	.	TRBJ2-1	TGTGCCAGCAGTCCCATAGGAGCTAGCGGGAAAGTAGGTGAGCAGTTCTTC	CASSPIGASGKVGEQFF
.	TRBV14	.	TRBJ1-5	TGTGCCAGCAGCCAGGGGGCTCAGCCCCAGCATTTT	CASSQGAQPQHF
.	TRBV18	.	TRBJ1-2	TGTGCCAGCTCAGGGACGCGCTCCGAGGCCTACACCTTC	CASSGTRSEAYTF